Presented here are 23 T cell receptor beta chains from one specimen sequenced in a study of blood T cell repertoires in COVID-19. The assay was immunoSEQ multiplex PCR, and TCRdb's table has in-frame clones only and misses some. The profile covers under 250,000 clones, with roughly 84% appearing a single time and less than 2% taken by the ten largest. Material: peripheral blood. Every receptor here comes from a woman aged 40 to 50 who had recovered from COVID-19.

The CDR3 region has the DNA TGTGCCAGCAGTTACTCCGGGACAGGGGGCTACGAGCAGTACTTC. Protein: CASSYSGTGGYEQYF. The chain links TRBV6-5 to TRBJ2-7; 11 bases are a match to TRBD1. Germline V CDR1 and CDR2: MNHEY, SVGAGI. The CDR3 runs to 15 residues. V was pared by 0 bases and J by 3 bases, with 1 base of the junction left unmatched.

This clone was counted a single time. Distinct nucleotide sequences in the sample also encode this CDR3. The V and J genes are TRBV19 and TRBJ2-2; D remains unclear. The germline V and J ends were trimmed by 1 base and 0 bases, with 3 bases remaining between them. The CDR3 sequence is 14 residues long. Germline loops: CDR1 LNHDA, CDR2 SQIVND (reference sequence). The CDR3 nucleotides read TGTGCCAGTAGTATAGGAGCGAACACCGGGGAGCTGTTTTTT. Translated: CASSIGANTGELFF.

This chain uses TRBV30 with TRBJ2-3; 10 bases agree with TRBD2. This CDR3 spans 15 amino acids. Germline CDR1 GTSNPN, CDR2 SVGIG (reference sequence). V shed 3 bases, J shed 6 bases, and the junction held 9 bases outside the gene matches. As DNA, the CDR3 is TGTGCCTGGAGCGTCCTAGCGGGAGTGGGGGATACGCAGTATTTT. As protein: CAWSVLAGVGDTQYF.

The chain couples TRBV28 to TRBJ2-1; maybe TRBD2 (5 bases). Germline CDR1 and CDR2: MDHEN and SYDVKM. CDR3 length: 15 residues. V dropped 6 bases and J dropped 7 bases, with 19 bases sitting between them. CDR3 loop: CASSTPGLPENEQFF. As DNA, the CDR3 is TGTGCCAGCAGCACCCCGGGGTTACCGGAAAATGAGCAGTTCTTC.

The genes are TRBV30 and TRBJ1-6; D is unclear. Trimming took 5 bases from V and 6 from J, leaving 8 bases between them. The CDR3 runs to 12 residues. Per germline, CDR1 GTSNPN and CDR2 SVGIG (reference sequence). The CDR3 DNA follows: TGTGCCTGGGGGCGGATTAATTCACCCCTCCACTTT. Its translation is CAWGRINSPLHF.

This clone turned up a few times. The chain uses TRBV5-4 and TRBJ1-1, with D possibly matching TRBD1 (6 bases). Germline CDR1 and CDR2: SGHNT and YYREEE (reference sequence). Trimming took off 7 bases at V and 1 base at J, with 17 bases between the two ends. This CDR3 contains 15 residues. The chain's CDR3 is CASPILTGRNTEAFF. The CDR3 DNA sequence: TGTGCCAGCCCAATCCTAACAGGGAGGAACACTGAAGCTTTCTTT.

V gene TRBV5-1 combines with J gene TRBJ2-3; 10 nucleotides line up with TRBD2. The CDR3 is 14 amino acids. Germline loops: CDR1 SGHRS, CDR2 YFSETQ. Trimming took 5 bases from V and 2 from J; bases not matched to a gene: 2. CDR3 region: CASSTSGDTDTQYF. As DNA, the CDR3 is TGCGCCAGCAGTACTAGCGGGGACACAGATACGCAGTATTTT.

The chain links TRBV7-2 to TRBJ2-7; D is perhaps TRBD2 (5 bases). Trimming cost V 4 bases and J 4 bases, with 14 bases left between them. The CDR3 is 14 residues long. Germline loops: CDR1 SGHTA, CDR2 FQGNSA. CDR3 amino acids: CASSSRSRRYEQYF. CDR3 bases: TGTGCCAGCAGCTCACGATCTAGGAGGTACGAGCAGTACTTC.

A remark on this clone: A read error is possible here, since a much larger clone lies one base away. Other DNA sequences from this sample encode an identical CDR3 as well. The chain is built from TRBV5-1 and TRBJ1-1; D may be TRBD1 (5 bases). Germline V gene sequence: CDR1 SGHRS, CDR2 YFSETQ. This CDR3 spans 15 amino acids. The V gene lost 0 bases and the J gene lost 0 bases, with 9 bases spanning the gap. In nucleotides, the CDR3 is TGCGCCAGCAGCTTGGCCGCGGGGCTGAACACTGAAGCTTTCTTT. Its protein is CASSLAAGLNTEAFF.

V gene TRBV5-8 combines with J gene TRBJ1-5, with TRBD1 matching over 9 bases. In germline, CDR1 is SGHTS, CDR2 YDEGEE. The CDR3 consists of 14 residues. Trimming took 3 bases from V and 8 from J; bases not matched to a gene: 6. CDR3 residues: CASSSGTGQEPQHF. Written as DNA, the CDR3 is TGTGCCAGCAGCTCTGGGACAGGGCAGGAGCCCCAGCATTTT.

This chain joins TRBV2 and TRBJ2-1; no reliable D call. The CDR3 consists of 14 residues. The germline gives CDR1 SNHLY, CDR2 FYNNEI. The ends were cut back, 2 bases at V and 7 bases at J, with 12 bases in the middle. The CDR3 DNA reads TGTGCCAGCAGTGAAATTGAACAGCCGAATGAGCAGTTCTTC. Translation: CASSEIEQPNEQFF.

This clone was detected once. The CDR3 nucleotides are TGTGCCAGCAGCTCCAGGGGATACAGGGAAAAACTGTTTTTT. Its translation: CASSSRGYREKLFF. The chain employs TRBV7-9 and TRBJ1-4; D is possibly TRBD1 (6 bases). The germline V gene encodes CDR1 SEHNR and CDR2 FQNEAQ (reference sequence). The CDR3 runs to 14 residues. Trimming cost V 4 bases and J 8 bases, with 14 bases left between them.

The rearrangement uses TRBV18 and TRBJ2-1, with 13 bases aligning to TRBD2. V trimming: 2 bases; J trimming: 1 base; junction bases outside the gene matches: 2. The CDR3 is 17 residues long. The germline gives CDR1 KGHSH, CDR2 LQKENI. CDR3 region: CASSPATSGGSYNEQFF. For the CDR3, the DNA is TGTGCCAGCTCACCAGCGACTAGCGGGGGGTCCTACAATGAGCAGTTCTTC.

The chain joins TRBV2 to TRBJ1-3; TRBD1 is a possible D gene (5 bases). The CDR3 sequence is 17 residues long. Germline CDR1 reads SNHLY; CDR2 reads FYNNEI. V was shortened by 8 bases and J by 2 bases, with 22 bases between the two germline ends. The CDR3 is CASYGATGTPAGNTIYF. For the CDR3, the DNA is TGTGCCAGCTACGGGGCAACCGGGACTCCCGCTGGAAACACCATATATTTT.

The rearrangement uses TRBV10-1 and TRBJ1-5, with D possibly matching TRBD1 (5 bases). CDR1 is WNHNN, CDR2 SYGVQD, per germline (reference sequence). The CDR3 consists of 17 residues. The V end was cut by 0 bases, the J end by 5 bases, with 17 bases between. The CDR3 here is CASSESYRSAGDQPQHF. The CDR3 nucleotides are TGCGCCAGCAGTGAGTCGTACAGGTCGGCGGGGGATCAGCCCCAGCATTTT.

The V and J genes are TRBV6-4 and TRBJ1-1, with 7 positions matching TRBD1. CDR1 and CDR2 (germline): MRHNA, SNTAGT. CDR3 size: 14 residues. The V gene end was trimmed by 6 bases and the J gene end by 1 base; junction bases not matched to a gene: 5. As DNA, the CDR3 is TGTGCCAGCAGAAGGGGGCCGGGGAACACTGAAGCTTTCTTT. Translated, it gives CASRRGPGNTEAFF.

The chain combines TRBV6-1 with TRBJ2-2, with 8 positions matching TRBD1. CDR3 length: 19 amino acids. Germline V gene lookup returns CDR1 MNHNS and CDR2 SASEGT. V shed 2 bases, J shed 0 bases, and the junction held 11 bases outside the gene matches. This CDR3 is CASSELIFRTGTNTGELFF. DNA of the CDR3: TGTGCCAGCAGTGAATTGATTTTTAGGACAGGGACGAACACCGGGGAGCTGTTTTTT.

J is TRBJ2-4 and V is TRBV12-3 or TRBV12-4; maybe TRBD2 (6 bases). This CDR3 has 12 residues. With 6 bases removed from V and 9 bases from J, the gap between germline ends came to 12 bases. The chain's CDR3 is CASSLRLGIQYF. CDR3 sequence (DNA): TGTGCCAGCAGCCTCAGACTAGGCATTCAGTACTTC.

The rearrangement links TRBV10-3 to TRBJ1-2; 9 bases match TRBD1. The CDR3 covers 17 residues. Germline lookup yields CDR1 ENHRY and CDR2 SYGVKD. Unmatched junction bases numbered 17, after V lost 6 bases and J lost 6 bases. CDR3 DNA: TGTGCCATCAGAAAACTACAGGGGGCGCAGGAGGGGAATGGCTACACCTTC. It codes for CAIRKLQGAQEGNGYTF.

The chain recombines TRBV20-1 with TRBJ2-1; 8 bases agree with TRBD1. Trimming at V came to 3 bases and at J to 9 bases, leaving 13 bases not matched to a gene. In germline, CDR1 is DFQATT, CDR2 SNEGSKA (reference sequence). The CDR3 contains 15 residues. CDR3 DNA sequence: TGCAGTGCTAGTGAAGGGACAGGAAGGTGGGGTGAGCAGTTCTTC. Translated, it gives CSASEGTGRWGEQFF.

The rearrangement joins TRBV11-2 to TRBJ1-6; D not resolved. The CDR3 sequence is 16 residues long. V was cut by 0 bases and J by 0 bases, with 6 bases left in between. Germline V CDR1 and CDR2: SGHAT, FQNNGV. This CDR3 reads CASSLDLSSYNSPLHF. The CDR3 nucleotides read TGTGCCAGCAGCTTAGATTTGAGCTCCTATAATTCACCCCTCCACTTT. Variable domain in full (rest from reference TRBV11-2 and TRBJ1-6): EAGVAQSPRYKIIEKRQSVAFWCNPISGHATLYWYQQILGQGPKLLIQFQNNGVVDDSQLPKDRFSAERLKGVDSTLKIQPAKLEDSAVYLCASSLDLSSYNSPLHFGNGTRLTVT.

CDR3 region: CASRTSGGNNEQFF. The CDR3 DNA reads as TGTGCCAGTAGGACTAGCGGGGGAAACAATGAGCAGTTCTTC. The chain uses TRBV19 and TRBJ2-1; 12 bases align to TRBD2. Germline values: CDR1 LNHDA, CDR2 SQIVND (reference sequence). The ends lost 6 bases at V and 5 bases at J; junction bases unmatched: 2. The CDR3 has 14 amino acids.

The V and J genes are TRBV5-1 and TRBJ2-5, with 8 bases aligning to TRBD2. Germline CDR1 and CDR2: SGHRS and YFSETQ. Trimming took 3 bases from V and 1 from J; bases not matched to a gene: 5. The CDR3 is 15 residues long. The DNA of the CDR3 is TGCGCCAGCAGCTCGGGACTAGGGATCCAAGAGACCCAGTACTTC. It yields the protein CASSSGLGIQETQYF.